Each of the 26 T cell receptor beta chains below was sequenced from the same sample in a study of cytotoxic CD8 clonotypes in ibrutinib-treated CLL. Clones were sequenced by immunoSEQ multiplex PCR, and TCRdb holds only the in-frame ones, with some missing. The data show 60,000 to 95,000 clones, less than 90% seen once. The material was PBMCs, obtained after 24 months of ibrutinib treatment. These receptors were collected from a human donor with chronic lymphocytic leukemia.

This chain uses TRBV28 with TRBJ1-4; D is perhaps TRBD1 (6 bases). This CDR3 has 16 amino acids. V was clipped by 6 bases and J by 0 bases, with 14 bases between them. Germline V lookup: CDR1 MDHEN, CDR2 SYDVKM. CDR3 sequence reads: CASSLYRAATNEKLFF. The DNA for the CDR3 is TGTGCCAGCAGCCTTTACAGGGCCGCAACTAATGAAAAACTGTTTTTT.

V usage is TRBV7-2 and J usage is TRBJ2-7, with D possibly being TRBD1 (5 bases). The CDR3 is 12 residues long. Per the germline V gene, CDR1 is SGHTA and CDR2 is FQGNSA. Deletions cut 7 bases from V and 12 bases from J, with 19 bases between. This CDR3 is CASTHDFVGPYF. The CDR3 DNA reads TGTGCCAGCACCCATGACTTTGTGGGGCCGTACTTC.

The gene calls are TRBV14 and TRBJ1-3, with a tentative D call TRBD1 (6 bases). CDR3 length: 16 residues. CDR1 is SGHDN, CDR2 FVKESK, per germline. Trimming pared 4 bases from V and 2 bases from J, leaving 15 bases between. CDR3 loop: CASSLRQGTTGNTIYF. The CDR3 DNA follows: TGTGCCAGCAGCCTCCGTCAGGGGACTACTGGAAACACCATATATTTT.

CDR3 sequence: CAWSVIGGNQPQHF. CDR3 nucleotide sequence: TGTGCCTGGAGTGTCATAGGGGGCAATCAGCCCCAGCATTTT. The chain combines TRBV30 with TRBJ1-5, with D perhaps matching TRBD1 (5 bases). V lost 0 bases to trimming and J lost 2 bases, with 8 bases between them. Germline values: CDR1 GTSNPN, CDR2 SVGIG (reference sequence). The CDR3 contains 14 residues.

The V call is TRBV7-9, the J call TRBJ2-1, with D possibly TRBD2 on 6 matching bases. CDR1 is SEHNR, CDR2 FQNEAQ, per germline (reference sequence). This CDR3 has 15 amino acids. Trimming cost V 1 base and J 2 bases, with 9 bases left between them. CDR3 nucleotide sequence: TGTGCCAGCAGCTTAGTTGGCGGGACCTACAATGAGCAGTTCTTC. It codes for CASSLVGGTYNEQFF. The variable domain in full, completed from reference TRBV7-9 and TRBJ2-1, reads DTGVSQNPRHKITKRGQNVTFRCDPISEHNRLYWYRQTLGQGPEFLTYFQNEAQLEKSRLLSDRFSAERPKGSFSTLEIQRTEQGDSAMYLCASSLVGGTYNEQFFGPGTRLTVL.

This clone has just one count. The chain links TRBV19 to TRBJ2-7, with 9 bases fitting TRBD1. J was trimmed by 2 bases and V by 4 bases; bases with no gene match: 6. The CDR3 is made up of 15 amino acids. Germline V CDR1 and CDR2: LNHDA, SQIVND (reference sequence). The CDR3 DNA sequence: TGTGCCAGTAGTACAATGGGGACAGGGACCTACGAGCAGTACTTC. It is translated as CASSTMGTGTYEQYF.

The CDR3 reads CASSSTGTQYF. DNA for the CDR3: TGTGCCAGCAGCTCAACGGGGACGCAGTATTTT. The chain links TRBV7-2 to TRBJ2-3; possibly TRBD2 for D (5 bases). CDR1 and CDR2 (germline): SGHTA, FQGNSA. This CDR3 comprises 11 residues. V dropped 4 bases and J dropped 9 bases, with 8 bases sitting between them.

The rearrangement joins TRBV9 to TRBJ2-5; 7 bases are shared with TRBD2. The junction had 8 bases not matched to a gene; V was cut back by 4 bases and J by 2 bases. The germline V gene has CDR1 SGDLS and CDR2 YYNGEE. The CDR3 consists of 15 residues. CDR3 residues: CASSPSWGGQETQYF. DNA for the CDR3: TGTGCCAGCAGCCCCTCTTGGGGGGGGCAAGAGACCCAGTACTTC.

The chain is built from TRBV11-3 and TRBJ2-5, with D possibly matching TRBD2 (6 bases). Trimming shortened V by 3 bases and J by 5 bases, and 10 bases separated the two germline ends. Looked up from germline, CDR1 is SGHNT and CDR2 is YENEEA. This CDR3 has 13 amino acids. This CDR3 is CASSFGGSETQYF. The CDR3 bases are TGTGCCAGCAGCTTTGGGGGGTCGGAGACCCAGTACTTC.

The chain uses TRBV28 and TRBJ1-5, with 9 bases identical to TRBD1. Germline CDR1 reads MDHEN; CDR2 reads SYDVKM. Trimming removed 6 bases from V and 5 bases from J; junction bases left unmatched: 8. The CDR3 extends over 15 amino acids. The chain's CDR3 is CASRTGTGKYQPQHF. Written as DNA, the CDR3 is TGTGCCAGCAGAACCGGGACAGGGAAGTATCAGCCCCAGCATTTT.

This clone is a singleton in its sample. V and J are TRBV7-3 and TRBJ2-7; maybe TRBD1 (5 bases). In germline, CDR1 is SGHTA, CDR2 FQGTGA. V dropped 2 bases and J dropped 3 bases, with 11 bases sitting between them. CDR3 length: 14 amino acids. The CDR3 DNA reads TGTGCCAGCAGCTTAGTGCCAGGGAACTACGAGCAGTACTTC. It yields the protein CASSLVPGNYEQYF.

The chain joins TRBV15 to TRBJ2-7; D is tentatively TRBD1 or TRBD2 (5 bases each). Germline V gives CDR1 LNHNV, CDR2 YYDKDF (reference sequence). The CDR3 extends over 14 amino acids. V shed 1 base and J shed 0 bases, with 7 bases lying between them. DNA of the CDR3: TGTGCCACCAGCAGAGGGGACCTCTCCTACGAGCAGTACTTC. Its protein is CATSRGDLSYEQYF.

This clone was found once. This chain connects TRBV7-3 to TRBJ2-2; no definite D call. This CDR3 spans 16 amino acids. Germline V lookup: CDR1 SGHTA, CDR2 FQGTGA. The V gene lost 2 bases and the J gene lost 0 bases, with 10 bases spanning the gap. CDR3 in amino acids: CASSLYWTPNTGELFF. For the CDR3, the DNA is TGTGCCAGCAGCTTATATTGGACGCCGAACACCGGGGAGCTGTTTTTT.

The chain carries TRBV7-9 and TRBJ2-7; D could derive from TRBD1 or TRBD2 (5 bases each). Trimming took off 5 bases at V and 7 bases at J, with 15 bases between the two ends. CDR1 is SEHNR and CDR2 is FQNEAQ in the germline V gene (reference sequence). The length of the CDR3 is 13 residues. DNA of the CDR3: TGTGCCAGCAGCACCGTGGGGGACGGGGAGCAGTACTTC. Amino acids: CASSTVGDGEQYF.

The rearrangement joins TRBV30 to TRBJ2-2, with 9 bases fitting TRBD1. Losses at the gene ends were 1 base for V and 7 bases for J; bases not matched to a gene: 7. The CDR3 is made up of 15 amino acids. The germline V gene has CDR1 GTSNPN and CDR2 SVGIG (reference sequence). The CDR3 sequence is CAWSEGTGYNGELFF. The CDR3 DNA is TGTGCCTGGAGTGAAGGGACAGGGTACAACGGGGAGCTGTTTTTT.

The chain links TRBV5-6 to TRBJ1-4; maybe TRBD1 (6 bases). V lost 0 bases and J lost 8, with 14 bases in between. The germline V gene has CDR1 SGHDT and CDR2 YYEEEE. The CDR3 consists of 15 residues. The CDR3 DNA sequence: TGTGCCAGCAGCTTGGCCGGGGCAGGGGCAGAAAAACTGTTTTTT. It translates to CASSLAGAGAEKLFF. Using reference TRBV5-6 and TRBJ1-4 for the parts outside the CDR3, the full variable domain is DAGVTQSPTHLIKTRGQQVTLRCSPKSGHDTVSWYQQALGQGPQFIFQYYEEEERQRGNFPDRFSGHQFPNYSSELNVNALLLGDSALYLCASSLAGAGAEKLFFGSGTQLSVL.

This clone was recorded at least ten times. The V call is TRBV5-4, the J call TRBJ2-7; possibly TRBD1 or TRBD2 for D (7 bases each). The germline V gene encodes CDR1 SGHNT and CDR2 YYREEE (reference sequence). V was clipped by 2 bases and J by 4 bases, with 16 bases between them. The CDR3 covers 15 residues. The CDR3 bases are TGTGCCAGCAGCTTACAGGGGAGGGCGGAGTACGAGCAGTACTTC. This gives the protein CASSLQGRAEYEQYF.

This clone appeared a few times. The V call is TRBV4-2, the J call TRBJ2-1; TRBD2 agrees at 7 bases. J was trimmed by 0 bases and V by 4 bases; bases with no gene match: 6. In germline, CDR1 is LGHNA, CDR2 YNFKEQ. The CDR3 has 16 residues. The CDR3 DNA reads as TGTGCCAGCAGCCCCGCTAGCGGAAGCTCCTACAATGAGCAGTTCTTC. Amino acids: CASSPASGSSYNEQFF.

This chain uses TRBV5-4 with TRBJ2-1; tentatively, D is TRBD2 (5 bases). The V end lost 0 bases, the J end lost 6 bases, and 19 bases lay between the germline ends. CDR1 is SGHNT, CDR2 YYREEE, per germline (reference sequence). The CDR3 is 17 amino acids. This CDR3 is CASSLGSRAGNLNEQFF. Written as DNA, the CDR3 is TGTGCCAGCAGCTTGGGGTCCCGGGCCGGGAACCTCAATGAGCAGTTCTTC.

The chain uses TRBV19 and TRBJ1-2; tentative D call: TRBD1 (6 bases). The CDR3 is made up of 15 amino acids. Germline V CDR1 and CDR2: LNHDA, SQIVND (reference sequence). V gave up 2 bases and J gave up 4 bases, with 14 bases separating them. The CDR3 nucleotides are TGTGCCAGTAGTATACTTCCGACAGGTGGCTATGGCTACACCTTC. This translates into CASSILPTGGYGYTF.

The CDR3 bases are TGTGCCAGCAGCTCCCCCTCCGTGGGGCTAGCTCTCGACAATGAGCAGTTCTTC. Translation gives CASSSPSVGLALDNEQFF. The chain is built from TRBV13 and TRBJ2-1; D tentatively fits TRBD1 or TRBD2 (5 bases each). V gave up 4 bases and J gave up 5 bases, with 24 bases separating them. The CDR3 has 18 amino acids. CDR1 and CDR2 (germline): PRHDT, FYEKMQ (reference sequence).

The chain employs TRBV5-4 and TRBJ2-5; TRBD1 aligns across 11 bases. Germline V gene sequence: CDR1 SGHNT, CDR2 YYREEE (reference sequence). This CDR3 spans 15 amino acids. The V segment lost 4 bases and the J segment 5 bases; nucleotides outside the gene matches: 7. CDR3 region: CASSPGTGGRETQYF. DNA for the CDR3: TGTGCCAGCAGCCCCGGGACAGGGGGTCGTGAGACCCAGTACTTC.

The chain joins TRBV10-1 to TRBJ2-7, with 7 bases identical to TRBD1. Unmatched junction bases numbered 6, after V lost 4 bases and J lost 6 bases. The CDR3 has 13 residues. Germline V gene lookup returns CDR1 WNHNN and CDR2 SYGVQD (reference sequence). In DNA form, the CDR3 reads TGCGCCAGCAGTGGAGACAGGGCAGGCGAGCAGTACTTC. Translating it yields CASSGDRAGEQYF.

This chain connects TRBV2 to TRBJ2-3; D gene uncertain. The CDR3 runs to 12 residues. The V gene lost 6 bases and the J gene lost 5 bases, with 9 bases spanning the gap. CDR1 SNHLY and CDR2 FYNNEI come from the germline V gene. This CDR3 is CASRTHGDTQYF. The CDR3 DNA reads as TGTGCCAGCAGGACTCACGGAGATACGCAGTATTTT.

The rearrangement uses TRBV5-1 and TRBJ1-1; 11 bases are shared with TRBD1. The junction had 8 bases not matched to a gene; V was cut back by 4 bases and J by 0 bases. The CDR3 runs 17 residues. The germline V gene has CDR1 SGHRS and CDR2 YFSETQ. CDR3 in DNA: TGCGCCAGCAGCCGCGCGGGACAGGGGGTCATGAACACTGAAGCTTTCTTT. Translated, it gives CASSRAGQGVMNTEAFF.

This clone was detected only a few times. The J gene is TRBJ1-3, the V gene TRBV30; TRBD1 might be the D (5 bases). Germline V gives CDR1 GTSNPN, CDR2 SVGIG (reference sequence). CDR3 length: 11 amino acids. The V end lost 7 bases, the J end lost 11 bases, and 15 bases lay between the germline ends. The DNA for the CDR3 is TGTGCCTACACTCCCGGGACGGCCATATATTTT. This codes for CAYTPGTAIYF.